This TCR beta chain stems from a study of cytomegalovirus exposure and HLA in healthy donors. Notes on the study in general: V- and J-gene trimming in TCR beta was tied to a missense DCLRE1C variant by an analysis performed later. Being productive about 87% or about 30% of the time was typical of most TCR beta V segments in an earlier analysis. Per a later analysis, fewer than 20,000 TCR beta sequences showed association with HLA alleles at 0.05 false discovery rate.

About this clone itself: Its specificity is not known. At one boundary the junction diverges from the germline segment, which might be a read error.

With 60 Vbeta and 13 Jbeta primers, the PCR was carried out. The method was immunoSEQ multiplex PCR; TCRdb's version includes in-frame clones alone and lacks a portion of them. The table includes more than 20,000 clones, more than 70% detected once. Per germline, CDR1 SGHAT and CDR2 FQNNGV. The CDR3 consists of 13 residues. V and J are TRBV11-2 and TRBJ1-6; D is undetermined. This TCR was recovered from a male donor in good health and CMV-seronegative. Sequencing input: PBMCs. The CDR3 loop reads CASSLDINSPLHF. Written as DNA, the CDR3 is TGTGCCAGCAGCCTAGATATAAATTCACCCCTCCACTTT.